These 2 T cell receptor beta chains came from one sample sequenced in a study of glioma-infiltrating T cells. TCR alpha and beta CDR3 regions were amplified from RNA using iRepertoire nested multiplex PCR. TCRdb called the multiplex PCR reads again in MiXCR, with one record for every CDR3 protein. This sample has around 350,000 distinct CDR3 sequences; more than 35% occur once, and the top ten carry around 12%. The sequencing sample was made of glioma tissue, nonneoplastic brain tissue, or PBMCs (not recorded which). The source of these receptors is a human donor with low-grade glioma or glioblastoma, undergoing nonglioma brain surgery, or in good health (not recorded which).

This clonotype was seen at least ten times. The CDR3 bases are TGTGCCAGCAGTCGAACGCCCCCTGAAGCTTTCTTT. Its translation: CASSRTPPEAFF. The rearrangement joins TRBV27 to TRBJ1-1, with no clear D. The germline CDR1 and CDR2 sequences are MNHEY and SMNVEV (reference sequence). The CDR3 is 12 amino acids. Deletions cut 5 bases from V and 6 bases from J, with 10 bases between.

A few counts support this clonotype. The rearrangement joins TRBV28 to TRBJ2-5; D remains ambiguous. This CDR3 has 13 residues. Trimming removed 4 bases from V and 8 bases from J, with 14 bases in between. Germline values: CDR1 MDHEN, CDR2 SYDVKM. CDR3 residues: CASSSAPPGTQYF. Written as DNA, the CDR3 is TGTGCCAGCAGTTCCGCCCCCCCCGGCACCCAGTACTTC.